The 6 T cell receptor beta chains below were found in one sample sequenced in a study of blood T cell repertoires in COVID-19. Repertoires were generated with immunoSEQ multiplex PCR, while TCRdb's copy carries only in-frame clones and drops some. The profile shows roughly 160,000 clones, 85% to 90% of them singletons. Material for sequencing was peripheral blood. The receptors derive from a middle-aged man who had recovered from COVID-19.

The genes are TRBV7-9 and TRBJ1-6; D is ambiguous. This CDR3 spans 14 amino acids. The germline V gene has CDR1 SEHNR and CDR2 FQNEAQ (reference sequence). The V and J ends lost 1 base and 5 bases respectively, with 6 bases between them. The CDR3 sequence is CASSLGADNSPLHF. CDR3 in DNA: TGTGCCAGCAGCTTAGGGGCAGATAATTCACCCCTCCACTTT.

J is TRBJ2-3 and V is TRBV7-8; the match to TRBD2 covers 8 bases. The CDR3 runs to 16 residues. V dropped 1 base and J dropped 0; count of bases not matched to a gene: 3. Germline V gene data show CDR1 as SGHVS and CDR2 as FQNEAQ. CDR3 DNA: TGTGCCAGCAGCTTAGTGGTAGCGGGGAGCACAGATACGCAGTATTTT. Translating it yields CASSLVVAGSTDTQYF.

The chain links TRBV14 to TRBJ2-5, with D uncertain. CDR1 is SGHDN and CDR2 is FVKESK in the germline V gene. The V end was cut by 1 base, the J end by 6 bases, with 6 bases between. The CDR3 has 12 residues. The CDR3: CASSQVEKTQYF. The CDR3 bases are TGTGCCAGCAGCCAAGTCGAGAAGACCCAGTACTTC.

In regard to this clone: The sample contains more than one DNA sequence encoding this CDR3. CDR3 sequence reads: CASSSGQPSSGNTIYF. For the CDR3, the DNA is TGTGCCAGCAGCTCCGGACAGCCGAGCTCTGGAAACACCATATATTTT. The chain recombines TRBV9 with TRBJ1-3; TRBD1 is a possible D gene (6 bases). The CDR3 contains 16 residues. Per germline, CDR1 SGDLS and CDR2 YYNGEE. Trimming cost V 4 bases and J 0 bases, with 14 bases left between them.

The chain couples TRBV18 to TRBJ2-1; TRBD1 matches at 7 bases. Trimming removed 3 bases from V and 0 bases from J; junction bases left unmatched: 5. The CDR3 length is 16 residues. Germline V gene data show CDR1 as KGHSH and CDR2 as LQKENI. CDR3 in amino acids: CASSPAGGSSYNEQFF. The CDR3 DNA is TGTGCCAGCTCACCGGCAGGGGGTAGCTCCTACAATGAGCAGTTCTTC.

The CDR3 protein is CASRRPGQGNYSNQPQHF. CDR3 in DNA: TGTGCCAGCAGGAGACCGGGACAGGGAAATTATAGCAATCAGCCCCAGCATTTT. The chain employs TRBV27 and TRBJ1-5; 9 bases map to TRBD1. V lost 6 bases, J lost 0 bases, and 12 bases stayed unmatched. Germline V gene lookup returns CDR1 MNHEY and CDR2 SMNVEV (reference sequence). The CDR3 is 18 amino acids.